This T cell receptor beta chain was identified during a study of blood T cell repertoires in COVID-19. The germline V gene encodes CDR1 SGHTA and CDR2 FQGNSA. The CDR3 consists of 14 residues. V lost 5 bases and J lost 0; bases outside the gene matches: 2. The method was immunoSEQ multiplex PCR; TCRdb's version includes in-frame clones alone and lacks a portion of them. The table includes more than 50,000 clones, roughly 77% detected once. Sequenced material: peripheral blood. This rearrangement joins TRBV7-2 to TRBJ2-7, with 9 bases identical to TRBD1. This receptor was obtained from a human donor in a cohort sampled during active COVID-19. CDR3 DNA: TGTGCCAGCAGCAAGACAGGGGGCTCCTACGAGCAGTACTTC. The encoded protein is CASSKTGGSYEQYF.